The 11 T cell receptor beta chains given below trace back to one sample, sequenced in a study of Ad26.COV2.S vaccination and SARS-CoV-2 variants. Only in-frame clones appear in the TCRdb table, and some are missing; sequencing was by immunoSEQ multiplex PCR. The table records roughly 450,000 clones, approximately 90% of them present only once. Stated treatment: over 15 received Ad26.COV2.S at low or high dose, single or two shots; several received placebo; per-sample allocation not given. Day 63 after the first injection of vaccine or placebo was the sampling time. The specimen comprised peripheral blood, sampled in a trial of Ad26.COV2.S vaccine versus placebo. Every receptor here comes from a person between 18 and 60 years old who received the Ad26.COV2.S COVID-19 vaccine or a placebo.

This chain joins TRBV30 and TRBJ1-3; D unclear. The V gene lost 0 bases and the J gene lost 0 bases, with 9 bases spanning the gap. CDR3 length equals 15 residues. Per germline, CDR1 GTSNPN and CDR2 SVGIG (reference sequence). The CDR3 sequence is CAWSVHKSSGNTIYF. The CDR3 bases are TGTGCCTGGAGTGTACACAAGAGCTCTGGAAACACCATATATTTT.

The chain links TRBV19 to TRBJ2-1; 8 bases are a match to TRBD2. This CDR3 is built from 13 residues. V gave up 7 bases and J gave up 4 bases; unmatched junction bases: 3. The V gene's germline CDR1 is LNHDA and CDR2 SQIVND (reference sequence). The CDR3 nucleotides are TGTGCCAGTAACCCTAGCGGGTACAATGAGCAGTTCTTC. Protein sequence: CASNPSGYNEQFF.

The V and J genes are TRBV25-1 and TRBJ2-5; no definite D call. Deletions cut 0 bases from V and 7 bases from J, with 21 bases between. The CDR3 has 17 amino acids. Per germline, CDR1 MGHDK and CDR2 SYGVNS. This CDR3 is CASSEYDQAPSIGTQYF. CDR3 sequence (DNA): TGTGCCAGCAGTGAATATGATCAGGCGCCGTCGATAGGGACCCAGTACTTC.

The rearrangement joins TRBV7-2 to TRBJ1-3; D may be TRBD1 (6 bases). The germline CDR1 and CDR2 sequences are SGHTA and FQGNSA. The CDR3 has 15 residues. Trimming stripped 3 bases from V and 0 bases from J, with 9 bases between. For the CDR3, the DNA is TGTGCCAGCAGCTTTATACAGGGCTCTGGAAACACCATATATTTT. This encodes CASSFIQGSGNTIYF.

The chain carries TRBV11-3 and TRBJ2-1; no definite D call. The length of the CDR3 is 15 residues. The ends were cut back, 1 base at V and 1 base at J, with 8 bases in the middle. Germline V CDR1 and CDR2: SGHNT, YENEEA. CDR3 sequence reads: CASSLGAASYNEQFF. As DNA, the CDR3 is TGTGCCAGCAGCTTAGGGGCAGCGTCCTACAATGAGCAGTTCTTC.

The chain links TRBV7-9 to TRBJ2-3, with D perhaps TRBD2 (6 bases). Trimming pared 3 bases from V and 0 bases from J, leaving 10 bases between. CDR1 and CDR2 (germline): SEHNR, FQNEAQ (reference sequence). The CDR3 totals 15 residues. The CDR3 loop reads CASSFGGISTDTQYF. Here the CDR3 DNA reads TGTGCCAGCAGCTTTGGCGGGATTAGCACAGATACGCAGTATTTT.

This chain connects TRBV27 to TRBJ1-2; no definite D call. V lost 2 bases and J 6 bases, leaving 13 bases between the germline ends. The germline CDR1 and CDR2 sequences are MNHEY and SMNVEV (reference sequence). This CDR3 region has 14 residues. The CDR3 sequence: CASSLNYRSDGYTF. The CDR3 coding sequence is TGTGCCAGCAGTTTAAATTACCGGTCTGATGGCTACACCTTC.

This clone came up once. This chain joins TRBV5-6 and TRBJ2-1; D remains ambiguous. Germline CDR1 is SGHDT and CDR2 is YYEEEE. This CDR3 is built from 13 residues. V dropped 4 bases and J dropped 7 bases, with 12 bases sitting between them. CDR3 region: CASSPHLENEQFF. Here the CDR3 DNA reads TGTGCCAGCAGCCCCCACCTGGAGAATGAGCAGTTCTTC.

This chain joins TRBV12-3 or TRBV12-4 and TRBJ1-1, with D possibly being TRBD1 (5 bases). CDR3 size: 12 residues. Trimming shortened V by 4 bases and J by 6 bases, and 9 bases separated the two germline ends. As DNA, the CDR3 is TGTGCCAGCAGTTCGGAAGGGGCTGAAGCTTTCTTT. Amino acid sequence: CASSSEGAEAFF.

The chain uses TRBV5-4 and TRBJ2-4, with TRBD1 identical over 7 bases. With V trimmed by 1 base and J by 3 bases, 7 bases remained unmatched. The CDR3 extends over 16 amino acids. Germline loops: CDR1 SGHNT, CDR2 YYREEE (reference sequence). The CDR3 is CASSLQGQYNKNIQYF. The CDR3 coding sequence is TGTGCCAGCAGCTTGCAGGGACAGTATAACAAAAACATTCAGTACTTC.

This clone is a singleton in its sample. The V gene is TRBV28, the J gene TRBJ2-2, with TRBD2 identical over 15 bases. Germline trimming cut 6 bases from V and 2 bases from J; bases unmatched to any gene: 4. The CDR3 sequence is 17 residues long. CDR1 MDHEN and CDR2 SYDVKM come from the germline V gene. CDR3 bases: TGTGCCAGCAGCGGACTAGCGGGAGGGCCAAACACCGGGGAGCTGTTTTTT. Translating it yields CASSGLAGGPNTGELFF.